The 25 T cell receptor beta chains presented below share a single source sample, sequenced in a study of blood T cell repertoires in COVID-19. Produced via immunoSEQ multiplex PCR; TCRdb's table is partial and in-frame only. The profile shows fewer than 200,000 clones, over 80% of them singletons. The sample taken for sequencing was peripheral blood. The origin of the receptors is a woman older than 75 with active or convalescent COVID-19.

The chain joins TRBV28 to TRBJ2-1, with D perhaps matching TRBD2 (6 bases). Trimming took 6 bases from V and 4 from J, leaving 13 bases between them. Germline CDR1 reads MDHEN; CDR2 reads SYDVKM. The length of the CDR3 is 14 residues. The CDR3 DNA reads TGTGCCAGCAGCCCTCCCGGGAGTTACAATGAGCAGTTCTTC. Its protein product is CASSPPGSYNEQFF.

The chain carries TRBV9 and TRBJ2-7; 7 nucleotides match TRBD2. The CDR3 runs 15 residues. Per the germline V gene, CDR1 is SGDLS and CDR2 is YYNGEE. Trimming took 0 bases from V and 3 from J; bases not matched to a gene: 6. DNA of the CDR3: TGTGCCAGCAGCGTAGGTCGGGGAGGGAACTACGAGCAGTACTTC. Its translation: CASSVGRGGNYEQYF.

This clone showed up just once. V is TRBV18 and J is TRBJ2-7, with D possibly TRBD2 on 5 matching bases. V was pared by 5 bases and J by 3 bases, with 14 bases between. The germline CDR1 and CDR2 sequences are KGHSH and LQKENI. The CDR3 runs 14 residues. CDR3 in DNA: TGTGCCAGCTCAACTACTGGAGAGGGCTACGAGCAGTACTTC. This translates into CASSTTGEGYEQYF.

The chain is built from TRBV10-2 and TRBJ1-2; TRBD1 aligns across 8 bases. Germline V lookup: CDR1 WSHSY, CDR2 SAAADI. The CDR3 totals 15 residues. V was pared by 4 bases and J by 6 bases, with 10 bases of the junction left unmatched. CDR3 DNA sequence: TGCGCCAGCAGTGGGCCAGGACAGGGCGCAAATGGCTACACCTTC. Its translation: CASSGPGQGANGYTF.

The genes are TRBV13 and TRBJ2-7, with D perhaps matching TRBD1 (5 bases). The V end lost 5 bases, the J end lost 1 base, and 15 bases lay between the germline ends. CDR1 is PRHDT, CDR2 FYEKMQ, per germline (reference sequence). The CDR3 loop spans 15 amino acids. CDR3 bases: TGTGCCAGCAGCCCTTGGGGCAGGAATTCCTACGAGCAGTACTTC. The encoded protein is CASSPWGRNSYEQYF.

This chain joins TRBV7-9 and TRBJ2-3; a weak D match, TRBD2 (7 bases). Germline CDR1 SEHNR, CDR2 FQNEAQ (reference sequence). V lost 7 bases to trimming and J lost 4 bases, with 18 bases between them. The CDR3 loop spans 15 amino acids. The CDR3 reads CASTGEGGLPDTQYF. The CDR3, as DNA: TGTGCCAGCACCGGGGAGGGGGGCTTGCCAGATACGCAGTATTTT. The complete variable domain, with remaining parts taken from reference TRBV7-9 and TRBJ2-3, reads DTGVSQNPRHKITKRGQNVTFRCDPISEHNRLYWYRQTLGQGPEFLTYFQNEAQLEKSRLLSDRFSAERPKGSFSTLEIQRTEQGDSAMYLCASTGEGGLPDTQYFGPGTRLTVL.

This chain connects TRBV18 to TRBJ1-1, with unresolved D. In germline, CDR1 is KGHSH, CDR2 LQKENI. V was trimmed by 3 bases and J by 5 bases, leaving 13 bases between them. CDR3 length: 14 residues. The CDR3 loop reads CASSPGQLWTEAFF. The CDR3 coding sequence is TGTGCCAGCTCACCTGGGCAGCTGTGGACTGAAGCTTTCTTT.

This clone appeared a single time. The gene calls are TRBV19 and TRBJ2-6, with D hard to call. The CDR3 has 15 residues. Germline values: CDR1 LNHDA, CDR2 SQIVND (reference sequence). Trimming stripped 5 bases from V and 0 bases from J, with 8 bases between. The CDR3 nucleotides read TGTGCCAGTAGTGAGCTTGGCTCTGGGGCCAACGTCCTGACTTTC. Amino acids: CASSELGSGANVLTF.

The rearrangement links TRBV6-4 to TRBJ2-3, with D tentatively TRBD2 (7 bases). V lost 6 bases and J lost 3, with 16 bases in between. Per germline, CDR1 MRHNA and CDR2 SNTAGT. There are 15 residues in the CDR3. CDR3 in amino acids: CASSREGGLTDTQYF. The CDR3 bases are TGTGCCAGCAGCAGGGAGGGGGGGCTGACAGATACGCAGTATTTT.

The gene calls are TRBV11-3 and TRBJ2-6; TRBD1 matches at 10 bases. This CDR3 is 16 amino acids long. The V gene's germline CDR1 is SGHNT and CDR2 YENEEA. With 5 bases clipped from V and 1 base from J, the junction kept 2 bases outside the gene matches. CDR3 protein: CASSRGQGSGANVLTF. DNA of the CDR3: TGTGCCAGCAGCAGGGGACAGGGGTCTGGGGCCAACGTCCTGACTTTC.

V and J are TRBV6-5 and TRBJ2-1, with 7 bases matching TRBD2. The CDR3 has 15 residues. Germline V lookup: CDR1 MNHEY, CDR2 SVGAGI. Trimming took 6 bases from V and 3 from J; bases not matched to a gene: 8. Here the CDR3 reads CASRPYSGDYNEQFF. The CDR3 DNA reads TGTGCCAGCAGACCCTACAGCGGGGACTACAATGAGCAGTTCTTC.

This clone has just a few counts. J is TRBJ2-1 and V is TRBV7-8; 10 bases match TRBD1. V lost 4 bases, J lost 8 bases, and 8 bases stayed unmatched. The germline V gene has CDR1 SGHVS and CDR2 FQNEAQ. CDR3 length: 15 amino acids. DNA for the CDR3: TGTGCCAGCAGCTCCAGGACAGGGGGTTACGATGAGCAGTTCTTC. This translates into CASSSRTGGYDEQFF.

This clone appeared a few times. V is TRBV15 and J is TRBJ1-5; D remains ambiguous. The V and J ends lost 1 base and 2 bases respectively, with 18 bases between them. This CDR3 has 18 residues. Germline V CDR1 and CDR2: LNHNV, YYDKDF (reference sequence). The CDR3 spells CATSRGTSGILGNQPQHF. The CDR3 nucleotides are TGTGCCACCAGCAGAGGGACTTCTGGGATTCTGGGCAATCAGCCCCAGCATTTT.

This chain connects TRBV29-1 to TRBJ2-1, with a tentative D call TRBD1 (8 bases). This CDR3 is 19 amino acids long. Germline CDR1 is SQVTM and CDR2 is ANQGSEA. Trimming cost V 5 bases and J 0 bases, with 26 bases left between them. CDR3 bases: TGCAGCGTTCAAAAGGGGGGGACAGGATGGTCCAGCTCCTACAATGAGCAGTTCTTC. Amino acids: CSVQKGGTGWSSSYNEQFF.

The genes are TRBV9 and TRBJ2-6, with 10 positions matching TRBD1. V lost 5 bases to trimming and J lost 4 bases; unmatched junction nucleotides: 15. CDR1 is SGDLS, CDR2 YYNGEE, per germline. CDR3 length equals 19 residues. The CDR3 DNA follows: TGTGCCAGCAGTCCACCATGGGACAGGGGAGGATCAGGGGCCAACGTCCTGACTTTC. This codes for CASSPPWDRGGSGANVLTF. Drawing the rest from reference TRBV9 and TRBJ2-6, the complete variable domain is DSGVTQTPKHLITATGQRVTLRCSPRSGDLSVYWYQQSLDQGLQFLIQYYNGEERAKGNILERFSAQQFPDLHSELNLSSLELGDSALYFCASSPPWDRGGSGANVLTFGAGSRLTVL.

This chain uses TRBV19 with TRBJ2-1; D is unclear. Trimming removed 3 bases at V and 2 bases at J, with 11 bases between. This CDR3 spans 15 amino acids. The germline V gene encodes CDR1 LNHDA and CDR2 SQIVND (reference sequence). This chain's CDR3 is CASSMESIPYNEQFF. CDR3 DNA: TGTGCCAGTAGTATGGAGTCGATACCCTACAATGAGCAGTTCTTC.

The V call is TRBV7-9, the J call TRBJ2-2; 8 positions match TRBD1. The CDR3 extends over 13 amino acids. The trim removed 6 bases at V and 5 bases at J, leaving 2 bases unmatched. CDR1 and CDR2 from the germline V gene are SEHNR and FQNEAQ (reference sequence). CDR3 in amino acids: CASSRQGTGELFF. CDR3 in DNA: TGTGCCAGCAGTCGACAGGGGACCGGGGAGCTGTTTTTT.

V is TRBV6-1 and J is TRBJ2-5; D may be TRBD1 (6 bases). The V end was cut by 2 bases, the J end by 5 bases, with 15 bases between. Looked up from germline, CDR1 is MNHNS and CDR2 is SASEGT. The CDR3 consists of 15 residues. The CDR3 loop reads CASSEQQGDRETQYF. CDR3 DNA sequence: TGTGCCAGCAGTGAACAACAGGGTGATAGGGAGACCCAGTACTTC.

V is TRBV7-6 and J is TRBJ1-2, with TRBD1 matching over 8 bases. In germline, CDR1 is SGHVS, CDR2 FNYEAQ. There are 15 residues in the CDR3. Unmatched junction bases numbered 8, after V lost 5 bases and J lost 3 bases. The CDR3 sequence is CASSAGYRGDYGYTF. The DNA of the CDR3 is TGTGCCAGCAGCGCCGGTTACAGGGGGGACTATGGCTACACCTTC.

The chain uses TRBV7-2 and TRBJ1-3; D ambiguous. Between the trimmed V and J ends, which lost 3 bases and 5 bases, there was a span of 5 bases. Germline lookup yields CDR1 SGHTA and CDR2 FQGNSA. This CDR3 is 12 amino acids long. The chain's CDR3 is CASSFDRNTIYF. The CDR3 nucleotides read TGTGCCAGCAGCTTCGACAGAAACACCATATATTTT.

V and J are TRBV7-2 and TRBJ2-2, with a weak D call TRBD2 (5 bases). V lost 1 base, J lost 1 base, and 7 bases lay in between. The CDR3 length is 15 residues. Germline assignment: CDR1 SGHTA and CDR2 FQGNSA. The CDR3 loop is CASSLVGGNTGELFF. The CDR3 DNA reads as TGTGCCAGCAGCTTAGTAGGAGGGAACACCGGGGAGCTGTTTTTT.

The chain combines TRBV10-3 with TRBJ2-1; the D gene is possibly TRBD1 (6 bases). The germline V gene encodes CDR1 ENHRY and CDR2 SYGVKD. The CDR3 runs to 14 residues. Trimming stripped 11 bases from V and 4 bases from J, with 18 bases between. DNA of the CDR3: TGTGCCGCCCTTCCGGGGCAGGGGTACAATGAGCAGTTCTTC. Translating gives CAALPGQGYNEQFF.

V and J are TRBV11-2 and TRBJ2-2, with a weak D call TRBD1 (6 bases). Trimming pared 4 bases from V and 2 bases from J, leaving 11 bases between. This CDR3 is built from 15 residues. CDR1 and CDR2 from the germline V gene are SGHAT and FQNNGV. CDR3 nucleotide sequence: TGTGCCAGCAGCTGGTCGGACAGTAACACCGGGGAGCTGTTTTTT. Amino acid sequence: CASSWSDSNTGELFF. Full variable domain (missing parts from reference TRBV11-2 and TRBJ2-2): EAGVAQSPRYKIIEKRQSVAFWCNPISGHATLYWYQQILGQGPKLLIQFQNNGVVDDSQLPKDRFSAERLKGVDSTLKIQPAKLEDSAVYLCASSWSDSNTGELFFGEGSRLTVL.

This chain joins TRBV6-5 and TRBJ1-2; 7 bases map to TRBD1. V gave up 4 bases and J gave up 5 bases; unmatched junction bases: 4. Per germline, CDR1 MNHEY and CDR2 SVGAGI. The CDR3 is 13 residues long. The CDR3 here is CASSWDRTYGYTF. The CDR3 nucleotides are TGTGCCAGCAGTTGGGACAGAACTTATGGCTACACCTTC.

J is TRBJ1-2 and V is TRBV18, with 8 positions matching TRBD1. The germline gives CDR1 KGHSH, CDR2 LQKENI. This CDR3 region has 15 residues. With V trimmed by 2 bases and J by 1 base, 3 bases remained unmatched. The chain's CDR3 is CASSPRGQDNYGYTF. In DNA, the CDR3 is TGTGCCAGCTCACCAAGGGGACAGGATAACTATGGCTACACCTTC.